These 20 T cell receptor beta chains originate from one sample sequenced in a study of long-term antiretroviral therapy in people with HIV. A v3.0 immunoSEQ assay was performed at survey level. Measured with immunoSEQ multiplex PCR; TCRdb has only the in-frame clones, and not every one. The table lists tens of thousands of clones, around nine tenths of them singletons. Sequenced here: unsorted PBMCs, sampled 5.2 years after starting antiretroviral therapy. All receptors derive from a middle-aged woman with HIV.

The V gene is TRBV7-2, the J gene TRBJ2-5; D ambiguous. Germline assignment: CDR1 SGHTA and CDR2 FQGNSA. The CDR3 extends over 12 amino acids. The V end lost 5 bases, the J end lost 1 base, and 5 bases lay between the germline ends. CDR3 residues: CASSPFQETQYF. CDR3 DNA: TGTGCCAGCAGCCCCTTCCAAGAGACCCAGTACTTC.

The chain couples TRBV2 to TRBJ2-7; the match to TRBD1 covers 8 bases. Unmatched junction bases numbered 12, after V lost 10 bases and J lost 4 bases. The germline V gene has CDR1 SNHLY and CDR2 FYNNEI. The CDR3 has 14 residues. The CDR3 region has the DNA TGTGCCACCCAGCCAGGACAGGGTTTATACGAGCAGTACTTC. It encodes CATQPGQGLYEQYF.

The V call is TRBV10-1, the J call TRBJ2-2; D uncertain. With 8 bases removed from V and 4 bases from J, the gap between germline ends came to 17 bases. The germline V gene has CDR1 WNHNN and CDR2 SYGVQD (reference sequence). The CDR3 runs to 15 residues. CDR3 in amino acids: CASGEDRSPTGELFF. Here the CDR3 DNA reads TGCGCCAGCGGAGAGGACCGATCTCCCACCGGGGAGCTGTTTTTT.

V and J are TRBV10-1 and TRBJ1-1, with D hard to call. V lost 4 bases to trimming and J lost 1 base, with 13 bases between them. The CDR3 runs to 15 residues. Germline CDR1 WNHNN, CDR2 SYGVQD (reference sequence). As DNA, the CDR3 is TGCGCCAGCAGTGGATGGGGTGGCAAGAACACTGAAGCTTTCTTT. Its translation is CASSGWGGKNTEAFF.

The CDR3, as DNA: TGTGCCAGCAGCTTAGGGGACAGGGGGTTGGGTCAGCCCCAGCATTTT. Translating it yields CASSLGDRGLGQPQHF. The J gene is TRBJ1-5, the V gene TRBV11-2, with 11 bases that match TRBD1. The V segment lost 1 base and the J segment 6 bases; nucleotides outside the gene matches: 5. CDR1 and CDR2 (germline): SGHAT, FQNNGV. The CDR3 spans 16 residues.

This sequence joins TRBV5-1 and TRBJ2-5; 14 nucleotides agree with TRBD2. This CDR3 comprises 21 residues. The junction had 18 bases not matched to a gene; V was cut back by 2 bases and J by 3 bases. Germline loops: CDR1 SGHRS, CDR2 YFSETQ. CDR3 sequence reads: CASSLRPGLAGERRWEETQYF. CDR3 bases: TGCGCCAGCAGCTTACGTCCGGGACTAGCGGGAGAGAGGCGGTGGGAAGAGACCCAGTACTTC.

The chain couples TRBV18 to TRBJ1-3; 9 bases are shared with TRBD1. CDR1 is KGHSH and CDR2 is LQKENI in the germline V gene. This CDR3 has 16 residues. Trimming at V came to 2 bases and at J to 2 bases, leaving 4 bases not matched to a gene. Here the CDR3 reads CASSPSRQGAGNTIYF. The CDR3 DNA sequence: TGTGCCAGCTCACCATCCAGACAGGGGGCTGGAAACACCATATATTTT.

The chain is built from TRBV6-6 and TRBJ1-4; D is undetermined. The germline CDR1 and CDR2 sequences are MNHNY and SVGAGI (reference sequence). The CDR3 is made up of 12 amino acids. Trimming removed 8 bases from V and 8 bases from J, with 12 bases in between. The CDR3 loop reads CASGPSGEKLFF. The CDR3, as DNA: TGTGCCAGCGGACCTAGCGGCGAAAAACTGTTTTTT.

The rearrangement joins TRBV29-1 to TRBJ2-7; 9 bases are a match to TRBD1. The CDR3 is 13 amino acids. V dropped 7 bases and J dropped 6; count of bases not matched to a gene: 10. Germline values: CDR1 SQVTM, CDR2 ANQGSEA. The CDR3 here is CSGAGDRVGEQYF. In DNA, the CDR3 is TGCAGCGGTGCTGGGGACAGGGTCGGCGAGCAGTACTTC.

The chain joins TRBV2 to TRBJ1-4; TRBD1 matches 9 bases. This CDR3 comprises 16 residues. CDR1 is SNHLY and CDR2 is FYNNEI in the germline V gene. V lost 5 bases and J lost 7; bases outside the gene matches: 11. The CDR3, as DNA: TGTGCCAGCAGTCGGTTGGACAGGGGACAAAGTGAAAAACTGTTTTTT. It codes for CASSRLDRGQSEKLFF.

The CDR3 DNA reads as TGTGCCAGCAGGGAGGGTCGATTGAGCACTGAAGCTTTCTTT. It translates to CASREGRLSTEAFF. This chain uses TRBV2 with TRBJ1-1; no clear D. The CDR3 is 14 amino acids. The germline gives CDR1 SNHLY, CDR2 FYNNEI. The ends were cut back, 6 bases at V and 4 bases at J, with 15 bases in the middle.

The chain joins TRBV6-6 to TRBJ2-7; 9 nucleotides line up with TRBD2. This CDR3 is 14 amino acids long. CDR1 MNHNY and CDR2 SVGAGI come from the germline V gene (reference sequence). V lost 6 bases to trimming and J lost 0 bases; unmatched junction nucleotides: 3. The CDR3 here is CASRLSGSSYEQYF. CDR3 in DNA: TGTGCCAGCAGACTTAGCGGGAGCTCCTACGAGCAGTACTTC.

The chain recombines TRBV5-6 with TRBJ1-6; 7 bases align to TRBD1. Germline lookup yields CDR1 SGHDT and CDR2 YYEEEE. With V trimmed by 2 bases and J by 4 bases, 3 bases remained unmatched. The CDR3 sequence is 15 residues long. This CDR3 reads CASSFGTDYNSPLHF. In nucleotides, the CDR3 is TGTGCCAGCAGCTTTGGGACAGATTATAATTCACCCCTCCACTTT. Variable domain in full (rest from reference TRBV5-6 and TRBJ1-6): DAGVTQSPTHLIKTRGQQVTLRCSPKSGHDTVSWYQQALGQGPQFIFQYYEEEERQRGNFPDRFSGHQFPNYSSELNVNALLLGDSALYLCASSFGTDYNSPLHFGNGTRLTVT.

The chain uses TRBV2 and TRBJ2-2; D uncertain. Germline CDR1 is SNHLY and CDR2 is FYNNEI. V lost 7 bases and J lost 5, with 17 bases in between. This CDR3 is 15 amino acids long. The CDR3 loop is CASIRTGLRTGELFF. The CDR3 coding sequence is TGTGCCAGCATACGAACGGGCTTGAGGACCGGGGAGCTGTTTTTT.

The chain has TRBV7-6 and TRBJ2-2; 13 nucleotides line up with TRBD2. V was pared by 5 bases and J by 0 bases, with 3 bases of the junction left unmatched. This CDR3 spans 17 amino acids. CDR1 and CDR2 (germline): SGHVS, FNYEAQ. The CDR3 sequence: CASSAGLAGTNTGELFF. In DNA form, the CDR3 reads TGTGCCAGCAGCGCGGGACTAGCGGGGACGAACACCGGGGAGCTGTTTTTT.

The chain employs TRBV7-8 and TRBJ2-7; D not resolved. The CDR3 length is 13 residues. Germline V lookup: CDR1 SGHVS, CDR2 FQNEAQ. Trimming cost V 1 base and J 3 bases, with 7 bases left between them. CDR3: CASSLGNYYEQYF. The CDR3 DNA is TGTGCCAGCAGCTTAGGGAACTACTACGAGCAGTACTTC.

This clone was seen once. The chain couples TRBV7-8 to TRBJ1-3, with a tentative D call TRBD1 (6 bases). Trimming cost V 6 bases and J 0 bases, with 21 bases left between them. The length of the CDR3 is 18 residues. The germline V gene encodes CDR1 SGHVS and CDR2 FQNEAQ. CDR3 sequence reads: CASRPGYADSGSGNTIYF. CDR3 nucleotide sequence: TGTGCCAGCAGACCCGGTTATGCGGACAGCGGCTCTGGAAACACCATATATTTT.

The J gene is TRBJ2-5, the V gene TRBV6-1, with D possibly being TRBD2 (6 bases). Per germline, CDR1 MNHNS and CDR2 SASEGT. This CDR3 is built from 14 residues. The V gene lost 6 bases and the J gene lost 2 bases, with 13 bases spanning the gap. CDR3 nucleotide sequence: TGTGCCAGCAGACTAAGCGGGTTGCAAGAGACCCAGTACTTC. It is translated as CASRLSGLQETQYF.

The chain recombines TRBV13 with TRBJ2-7; D is perhaps TRBD1 (5 bases). CDR3 length equals 14 residues. V was pared by 0 bases and J by 1 base, with 7 bases between. Germline V lookup: CDR1 PRHDT, CDR2 FYEKMQ (reference sequence). The chain's CDR3 is CASSLGPGSYEQYF. The CDR3 DNA reads as TGTGCCAGCAGCTTAGGCCCAGGGTCCTACGAGCAGTACTTC.

The chain links TRBV5-1 to TRBJ2-3; D possibly corresponds to TRBD1 (5 bases). Germline V CDR1 and CDR2: SGHRS, YFSETQ. The CDR3 is 16 amino acids. V dropped 0 bases and J dropped 3 bases, with 14 bases sitting between them. This chain's CDR3 is CASSLGSTAGTDTQYF. The CDR3, as DNA: TGCGCCAGCAGCTTGGGCTCCACCGCAGGGACAGATACGCAGTATTTT.